This entry lists 16 T cell receptor beta chains sequenced from one sample in a study of cytomegalovirus exposure and HLA in healthy donors. A multiplex PCR was run with 60 Vbeta primers and 13 Jbeta primers. TCRdb's table, derived via immunoSEQ multiplex PCR, lists solely in-frame clones and lacks some. The table includes 250,000 or so clones, 80% to 95% detected once. The specimen sequenced was PBMCs. The receptors shown here come from a girl aged 2 to 9 in good health and CMV-seronegative.

This clone was counted only a few times. J is TRBJ1-1 and V is TRBV13; D not resolved. Deletions cut 0 bases from V and 5 bases from J, with 7 bases between. The V gene's germline CDR1 is PRHDT and CDR2 FYEKMQ (reference sequence). The CDR3 covers 13 residues. The chain's CDR3 is CASSLGGGTEAFF. The CDR3 nucleotides are TGTGCCAGCAGCTTAGGGGGAGGGACTGAAGCTTTCTTT.

The rearrangement uses TRBV5-6 and TRBJ1-4, with D perhaps matching TRBD1 (5 bases). The germline V and J ends were trimmed by 1 base and 6 bases, with 10 bases remaining between them. Germline V gives CDR1 SGHDT, CDR2 YYEEEE. The CDR3 runs 14 residues. The CDR3 here is CASSLLGGDEKLFF. Here the CDR3 DNA reads TGTGCCAGCAGCTTGCTAGGAGGGGATGAAAAACTGTTTTTT.

This chain connects TRBV6-5 to TRBJ1-1, with TRBD1 matching 8 bases. The germline V gene has CDR1 MNHEY and CDR2 SVGAGI. Trimming took 2 bases from V and 11 from J; bases not matched to a gene: 4. The CDR3 loop spans 12 amino acids. CDR3 sequence reads: CASSYGQGGAFF. In DNA form, the CDR3 reads TGTGCCAGCAGTTACGGACAGGGAGGCGCTTTCTTT.

The rearrangement links TRBV6-6 to TRBJ1-5; D is possibly TRBD1 (6 bases). The V and J ends lost 6 bases and 6 bases respectively, with 15 bases between them. Germline V lookup: CDR1 MNHNY, CDR2 SVGAGI (reference sequence). This CDR3 comprises 14 residues. The CDR3 region has the DNA TGTGCCAGCAGGGCGGGGGCTTCGGGTCAGCCCCAGCATTTT. Residues: CASRAGASGQPQHF.

Comment on this clone: Germline and junction disagree at one end, which may indicate a read error. The chain recombines TRBV27 with TRBJ1-3, with D maybe TRBD1 (6 bases). This CDR3 comprises 15 residues. The germline V gene encodes CDR1 MNHEY and CDR2 SMNVEV (reference sequence). The DNA of the CDR3 is TGTGCCAGCAGTTTTACAGGGCTCTCTGGAAGCACCATATATTTT. Its protein is CASSFTGLSGSTIYF.

V is TRBV18 and J is TRBJ1-3; TRBD1 might be the D (6 bases). V lost 6 bases and J lost 1, with 22 bases in between. The CDR3 runs 18 residues. Germline CDR1 reads KGHSH; CDR2 reads LQKENI. CDR3: CASSRRRPRGSSGNTIYF. The CDR3 DNA is TGTGCCAGCTCCCGTAGACGGCCCAGGGGATCGTCTGGAAACACCATATATTTT.

The chain joins TRBV19 to TRBJ1-5; 9 bases are a match to TRBD1. The length of the CDR3 is 14 residues. Germline assignment: CDR1 LNHDA and CDR2 SQIVND (reference sequence). Trimming took 5 bases from V and 4 from J; bases not matched to a gene: 3. CDR3: CASSLQGANQPQHF. For the CDR3, the DNA is TGTGCCAGTAGTTTACAGGGGGCGAATCAGCCCCAGCATTTT.

This clone was seen only once. CDR3 region: CASSPPSGGSSGYTF. The CDR3 DNA follows: TGTGCCAGCTCACCACCTTCGGGAGGGTCGAGTGGCTACACCTTC. The chain employs TRBV18 and TRBJ1-2, with D hard to call. Germline V lookup: CDR1 KGHSH, CDR2 LQKENI. CDR3 length equals 15 residues. With 0 bases removed from V and 7 bases from J, the gap between germline ends came to 15 bases. Looking up the rest from reference TRBV18 and TRBJ1-2 gives the full variable domain: NAGVMQNPRHLVRRRGQEARLRCSPMKGHSHVYWYRQLPEEGLKFMVYLQKENIIDESGMPKERFSAEFPKEGPSILRIQQVVRGDSAAYFCASSPPSGGSSGYTFGSGTRLTVV.

The V and J genes are TRBV5-4 and TRBJ2-3; TRBD2 agrees at 9 bases. The CDR3 totals 17 residues. The trim removed 0 bases at V and 1 base at J, leaving 6 bases unmatched. Looked up from germline, CDR1 is SGHNT and CDR2 is YYREEE (reference sequence). In nucleotides, the CDR3 is TGTGCCAGCAGCTTGGTGATAGCGGGAGTTGGCACAGATACGCAGTATTTT. This translates into CASSLVIAGVGTDTQYF.

The chain is built from TRBV18 and TRBJ1-3; D perhaps matches TRBD1 (6 bases). The V gene lost 3 bases and the J gene lost 0 bases, with 12 bases spanning the gap. Germline values: CDR1 KGHSH, CDR2 LQKENI. This CDR3 spans 16 amino acids. The CDR3 region has the DNA TGTGCCAGCTCACCTAGACAGGATAGCTCTGGAAACACCATATATTTT. Amino acids: CASSPRQDSSGNTIYF.

The count of this clone is one. The chain recombines TRBV19 with TRBJ1-3; D uncertain. Germline assignment: CDR1 LNHDA and CDR2 SQIVND (reference sequence). V lost 3 bases to trimming and J lost 0 bases, with 9 bases between them. This CDR3 has 15 residues. Here the CDR3 DNA reads TGTGCCAGTAGTATTCGGGAGTACTCTGGAAACACCATATATTTT. Amino acid sequence: CASSIREYSGNTIYF.

The sample holds one count of this clone. This chain uses TRBV6-5 with TRBJ2-5; 7 positions match TRBD1. Trimming removed 4 bases from V and 1 base from J; junction bases left unmatched: 9. The CDR3 covers 16 residues. The germline V gene encodes CDR1 MNHEY and CDR2 SVGAGI. CDR3 residues: CASSLLPRTGQETQYF. CDR3 bases: TGTGCCAGCAGTTTACTTCCTAGGACAGGCCAAGAGACCCAGTACTTC.

The chain joins TRBV10-3 to TRBJ2-5, with 7 bases fitting TRBD2. The J call is doubtful: the DNA matches TRBJ2-7 better. There are 15 residues in the CDR3. CDR1 is ENHRY, CDR2 SYGVKD, per germline. Here the CDR3 DNA reads TGTGCCATCAGTGGGCGGCGGGAGTACACCTACGAGCAGTACTTC. Its protein is CAISGRREYTYEQYF.

V is TRBV5-1 and J is TRBJ1-1; 11 bases map to TRBD1. J gave up 5 bases and V 4 bases, and 7 bases lay outside the gene matches. Germline V gene sequence: CDR1 SGHRS, CDR2 YFSETQ. The CDR3 runs 15 residues. This CDR3 reads CASSPPGQGGTEAFF. The CDR3 DNA follows: TGCGCCAGCAGCCCTCCGGGACAGGGGGGAACTGAAGCTTTCTTT. The full variable domain, with the rest looked up from reference TRBV5-1 and TRBJ1-1, is KAGVTQTPRYLIKTRGQQVTLSCSPISGHRSVSWYQQTPGQGLQFLFEYFSETQRNKGNFPGRFSGRQFSNSRSEMNVSTLELGDSALYLCASSPPGQGGTEAFFGQGTRLTVV.

V gene TRBV5-1 combines with J gene TRBJ2-1; the D gene is possibly TRBD2 (6 bases). From germline, CDR1 is SGHRS and CDR2 YFSETQ. Trimming removed 0 bases from V and 0 bases from J, with 16 bases in between. The CDR3 length is 18 residues. CDR3 nucleotides: TGCGCCAGCAGCTTGGCCGGGGGACTCCAGAGCTCCTACAATGAGCAGTTCTTC. It codes for CASSLAGGLQSSYNEQFF.

The CDR3 DNA reads as TGTGCCATGGGCGGGGGGAACACCGGGGAGCTGTTTTTT. As protein: CAMGGGNTGELFF. The rearrangement uses TRBV10-3 and TRBJ2-2; TRBD2 agrees at 7 bases. This CDR3 spans 13 amino acids. Germline CDR1 and CDR2: ENHRY and SYGVKD. With V trimmed by 9 bases and J by 1 base, 2 bases remained unmatched.